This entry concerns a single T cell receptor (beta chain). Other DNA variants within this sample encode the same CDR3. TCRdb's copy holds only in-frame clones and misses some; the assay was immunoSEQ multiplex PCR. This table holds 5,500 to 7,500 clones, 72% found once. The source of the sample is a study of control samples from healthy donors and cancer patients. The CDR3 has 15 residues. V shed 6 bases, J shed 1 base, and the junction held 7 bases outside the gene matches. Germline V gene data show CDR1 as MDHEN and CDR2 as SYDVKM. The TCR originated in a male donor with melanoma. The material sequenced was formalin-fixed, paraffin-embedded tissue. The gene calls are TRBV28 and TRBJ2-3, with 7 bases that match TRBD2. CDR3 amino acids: CASRTRAGGTDTQYF. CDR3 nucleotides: TGTGCCAGCAGAACCCGGGCGGGGGGCACAGATACGCAGTATTTT.